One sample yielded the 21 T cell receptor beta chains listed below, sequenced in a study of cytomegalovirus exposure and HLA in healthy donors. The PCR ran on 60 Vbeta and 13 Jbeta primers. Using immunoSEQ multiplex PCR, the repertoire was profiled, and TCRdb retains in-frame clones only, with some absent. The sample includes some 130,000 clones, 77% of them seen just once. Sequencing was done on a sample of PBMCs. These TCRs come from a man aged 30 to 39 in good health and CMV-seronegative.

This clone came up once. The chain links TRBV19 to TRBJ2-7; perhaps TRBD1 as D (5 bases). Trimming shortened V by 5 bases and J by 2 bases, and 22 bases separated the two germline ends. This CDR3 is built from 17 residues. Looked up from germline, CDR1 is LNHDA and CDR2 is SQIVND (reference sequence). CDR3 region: CASSGAGSALLPYEQYF. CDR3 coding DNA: TGTGCCAGTAGTGGGGCCGGATCGGCCCTTCTTCCCTACGAGCAGTACTTC.

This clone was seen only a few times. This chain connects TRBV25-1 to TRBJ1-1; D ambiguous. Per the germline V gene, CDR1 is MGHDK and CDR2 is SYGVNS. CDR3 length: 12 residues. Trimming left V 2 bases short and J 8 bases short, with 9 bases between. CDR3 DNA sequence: TGTGCCAGCAGTGAAGGGAGCAGAGAAGCTTTCTTT. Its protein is CASSEGSREAFF.

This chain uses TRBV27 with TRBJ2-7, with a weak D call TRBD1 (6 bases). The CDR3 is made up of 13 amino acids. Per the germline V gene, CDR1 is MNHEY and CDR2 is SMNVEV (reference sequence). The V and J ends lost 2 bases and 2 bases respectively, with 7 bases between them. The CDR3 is CASSLEGAYEQYF. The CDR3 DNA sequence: TGTGCCAGCAGTTTAGAGGGGGCCTACGAGCAGTACTTC.

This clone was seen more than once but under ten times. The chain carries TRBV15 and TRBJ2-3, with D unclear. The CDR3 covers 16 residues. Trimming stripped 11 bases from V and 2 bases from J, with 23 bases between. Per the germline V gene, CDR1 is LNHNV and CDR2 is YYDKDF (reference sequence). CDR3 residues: CAPEDSYKRDTDTQYF. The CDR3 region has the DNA TGTGCCCCGGAAGACTCTTACAAGAGAGACACAGATACGCAGTATTTT.

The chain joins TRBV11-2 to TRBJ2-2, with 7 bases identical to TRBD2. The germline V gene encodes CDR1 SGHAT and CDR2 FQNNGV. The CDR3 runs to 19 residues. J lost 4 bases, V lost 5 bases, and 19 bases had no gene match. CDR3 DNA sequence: TGTGCCAGCAGCCCCTCCCTTAGGCTAGCGGCCTTACCCACCGGGGAGCTGTTTTTT. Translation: CASSPSLRLAALPTGELFF.

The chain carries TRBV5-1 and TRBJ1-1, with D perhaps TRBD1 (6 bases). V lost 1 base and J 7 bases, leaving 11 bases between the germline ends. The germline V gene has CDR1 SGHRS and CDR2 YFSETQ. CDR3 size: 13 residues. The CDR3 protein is CASSLNRAYEAFF. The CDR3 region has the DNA TGCGCCAGCAGCTTGAACAGGGCATATGAAGCTTTCTTT.

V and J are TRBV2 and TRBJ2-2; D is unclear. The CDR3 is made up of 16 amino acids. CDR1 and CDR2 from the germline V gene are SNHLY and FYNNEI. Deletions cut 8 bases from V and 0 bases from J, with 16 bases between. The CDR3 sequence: CASEIWAYPNTGELFF. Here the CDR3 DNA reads TGTGCCAGCGAAATCTGGGCGTACCCGAACACCGGGGAGCTGTTTTTT.

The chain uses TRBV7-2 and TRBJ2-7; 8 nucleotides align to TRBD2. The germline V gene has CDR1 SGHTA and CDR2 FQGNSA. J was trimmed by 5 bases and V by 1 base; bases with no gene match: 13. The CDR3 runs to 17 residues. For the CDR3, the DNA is TGTGCCAGCAGCTTAGTCGTAGCGGGACTCTTAACCCACGAGCAGTACTTC. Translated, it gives CASSLVVAGLLTHEQYF. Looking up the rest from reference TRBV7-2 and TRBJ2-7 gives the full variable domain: GAGVSQSPSNKVTEKGKDVELRCDPISGHTALYWYRQSLGQGLEFLIYFQGNSAPDKSGLPSDRFSAERTGGSVSTLTIQRTQQEDSAVYLCASSLVVAGLLTHEQYFGPGTRLTVT.

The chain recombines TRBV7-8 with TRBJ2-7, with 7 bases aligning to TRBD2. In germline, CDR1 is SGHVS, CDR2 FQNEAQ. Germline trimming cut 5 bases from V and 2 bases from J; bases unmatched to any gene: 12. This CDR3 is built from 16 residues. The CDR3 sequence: CASSLLGLAAPYEQYF. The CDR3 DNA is TGTGCCAGCAGCCTTCTGGGGCTAGCGGCACCCTACGAGCAGTACTTC.

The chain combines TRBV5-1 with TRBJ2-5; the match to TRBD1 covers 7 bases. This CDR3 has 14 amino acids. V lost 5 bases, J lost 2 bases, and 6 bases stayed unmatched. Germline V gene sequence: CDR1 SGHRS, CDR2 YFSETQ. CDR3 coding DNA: TGCGCCAGCAGTGGGGACAGCCGACAAGAGACCCAGTACTTC. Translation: CASSGDSRQETQYF. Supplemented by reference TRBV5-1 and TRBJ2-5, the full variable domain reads KAGVTQTPRYLIKTRGQQVTLSCSPISGHRSVSWYQQTPGQGLQFLFEYFSETQRNKGNFPGRFSGRQFSNSRSEMNVSTLELGDSALYLCASSGDSRQETQYFGPGTRLLVL.

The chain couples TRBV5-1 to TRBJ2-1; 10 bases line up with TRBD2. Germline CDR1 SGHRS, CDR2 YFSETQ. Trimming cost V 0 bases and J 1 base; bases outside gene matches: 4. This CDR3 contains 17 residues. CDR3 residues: CASSLAPGLASYNEQFF. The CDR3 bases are TGCGCCAGCAGCTTGGCCCCGGGACTAGCGTCCTACAATGAGCAGTTCTTC.

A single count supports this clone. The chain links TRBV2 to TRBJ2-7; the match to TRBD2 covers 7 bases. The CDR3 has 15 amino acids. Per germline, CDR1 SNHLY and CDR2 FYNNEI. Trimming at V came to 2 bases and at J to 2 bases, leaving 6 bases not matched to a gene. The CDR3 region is CASSEFLAVTYEQYF. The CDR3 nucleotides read TGTGCCAGCAGTGAATTTCTAGCGGTGACCTACGAGCAGTACTTC.

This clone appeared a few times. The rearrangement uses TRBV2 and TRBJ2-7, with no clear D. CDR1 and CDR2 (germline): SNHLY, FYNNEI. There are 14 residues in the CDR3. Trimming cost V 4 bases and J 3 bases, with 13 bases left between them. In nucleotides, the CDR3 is TGTGCCAGCAGTGTGCGCGCCCGCCTCTACGAGCAGTACTTC. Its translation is CASSVRARLYEQYF.

CDR3 residues: CASSLMVELIDTQYF. The CDR3 DNA reads as TGTGCCAGCAGTTTGATGGTGGAGCTAATCGATACGCAGTATTTT. This chain uses TRBV27 with TRBJ2-3; the D is unclear. Trimming took 3 bases from V and 6 from J, leaving 16 bases between them. Germline loops: CDR1 MNHEY, CDR2 SMNVEV (reference sequence). This CDR3 has 15 residues.

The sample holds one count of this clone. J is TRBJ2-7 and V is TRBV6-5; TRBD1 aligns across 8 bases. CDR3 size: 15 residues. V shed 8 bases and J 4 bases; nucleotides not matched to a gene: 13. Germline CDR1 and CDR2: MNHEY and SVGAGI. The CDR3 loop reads CASSRNDRGLYEQYF. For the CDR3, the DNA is TGTGCCAGCTCTCGTAACGACAGGGGTTTATACGAGCAGTACTTC.

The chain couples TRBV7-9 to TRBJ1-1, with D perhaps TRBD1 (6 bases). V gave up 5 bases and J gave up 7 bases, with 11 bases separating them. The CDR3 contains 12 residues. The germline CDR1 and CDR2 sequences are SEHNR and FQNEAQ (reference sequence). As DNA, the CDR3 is TGTGCCAGCAGCAACATAGGGGGTGAAGCTTTCTTT. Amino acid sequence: CASSNIGGEAFF.

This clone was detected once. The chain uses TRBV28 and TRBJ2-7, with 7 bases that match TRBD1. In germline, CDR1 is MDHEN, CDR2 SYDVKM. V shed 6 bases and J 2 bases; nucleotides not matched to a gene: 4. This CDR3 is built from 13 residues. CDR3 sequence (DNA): TGTGCCAGCAGGGGGACAGTAACCTACGAGCAGTACTTC. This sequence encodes CASRGTVTYEQYF.

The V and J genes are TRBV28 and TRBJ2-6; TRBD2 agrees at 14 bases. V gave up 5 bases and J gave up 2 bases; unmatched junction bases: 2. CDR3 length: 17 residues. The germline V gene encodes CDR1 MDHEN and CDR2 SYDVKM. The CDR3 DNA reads TGTGCCAGCAGTCCGACTAGCGGGAGGGCTGGGGCCAACGTCCTGACTTTC. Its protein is CASSPTSGRAGANVLTF. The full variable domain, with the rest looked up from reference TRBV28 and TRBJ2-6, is DVKVTQSSRYLVKRTGEKVFLECVQDMDHENMFWYRQDPGLGLRLIYFSYDVKMKEKGDIPEGYSVSREKKERFSLILESASTNQTSMYLCASSPTSGRAGANVLTFGAGSRLTVL.

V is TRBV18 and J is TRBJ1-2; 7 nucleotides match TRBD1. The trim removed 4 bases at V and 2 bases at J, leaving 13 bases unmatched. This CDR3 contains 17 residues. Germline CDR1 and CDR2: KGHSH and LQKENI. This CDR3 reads CASSLDRVGGLNYGYTF. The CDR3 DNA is TGTGCCAGCTCACTCGACAGGGTCGGAGGGCTAAACTATGGCTACACCTTC.

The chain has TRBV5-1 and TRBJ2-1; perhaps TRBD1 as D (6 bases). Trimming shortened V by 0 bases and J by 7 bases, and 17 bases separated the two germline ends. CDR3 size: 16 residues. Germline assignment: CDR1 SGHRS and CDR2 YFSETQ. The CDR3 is CASSLVMSGVGNEQFF. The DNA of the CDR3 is TGCGCCAGCAGCTTGGTCATGTCAGGGGTTGGTAATGAGCAGTTCTTC.

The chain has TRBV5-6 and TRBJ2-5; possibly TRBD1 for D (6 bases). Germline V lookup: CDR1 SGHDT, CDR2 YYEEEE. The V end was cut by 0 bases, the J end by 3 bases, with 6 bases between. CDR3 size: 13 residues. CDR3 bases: TGTGCCAGCAGCTTGGGACAGGAAGAGACCCAGTACTTC. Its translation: CASSLGQEETQYF.